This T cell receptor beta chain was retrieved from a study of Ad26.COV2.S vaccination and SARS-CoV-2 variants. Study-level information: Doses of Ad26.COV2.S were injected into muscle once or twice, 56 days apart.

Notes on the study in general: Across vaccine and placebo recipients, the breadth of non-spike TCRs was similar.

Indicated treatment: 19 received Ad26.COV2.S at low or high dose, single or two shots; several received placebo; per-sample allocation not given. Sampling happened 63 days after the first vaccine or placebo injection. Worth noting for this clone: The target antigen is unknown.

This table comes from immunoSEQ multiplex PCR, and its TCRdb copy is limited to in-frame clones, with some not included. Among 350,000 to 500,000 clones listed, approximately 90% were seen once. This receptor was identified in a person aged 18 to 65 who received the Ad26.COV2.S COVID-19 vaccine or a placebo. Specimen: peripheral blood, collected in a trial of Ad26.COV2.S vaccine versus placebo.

The CDR3 reads CAISEGAVNYGYTF. As DNA, the CDR3 is TGTGCCATCAGTGAGGGCGCAGTGAACTATGGCTACACCTTC. The chain employs TRBV10-3 and TRBJ1-2; D unresolved. V shed 2 bases and J shed 2 bases, with 9 bases lying between them. This CDR3 comprises 14 residues. Looked up from germline, CDR1 is ENHRY and CDR2 is SYGVKD.